This passage covers 21 T cell receptor beta chains from one sample sequenced in a study of cytomegalovirus exposure and HLA in healthy donors. Libraries were prepared by immunoSEQ multiplex PCR; TCRdb keeps only in-frame clonotypes and omits some of them. This sample has about 56,000 clones, with around 93% found just once. The sequencing input was PBMCs. The receptors shown here come from a young woman in good health and CMV-seropositive.

CDR3 bases: TGCGCCAGCAGCTTGGGACAGGGCGGGTCAGATACGCAGTATTTT. Translated: CASSLGQGGSDTQYF. The chain recombines TRBV5-1 with TRBJ2-3; 7 bases line up with TRBD1. Trimming at V came to 0 bases and at J to 4 bases, leaving 5 bases not matched to a gene. In germline, CDR1 is SGHRS, CDR2 YFSETQ. This CDR3 is built from 15 residues.

The chain links TRBV5-8 to TRBJ1-5, with 9 nucleotides matching TRBD1. The junction had 10 bases not matched to a gene; V was cut back by 5 bases and J by 4 bases. The CDR3 consists of 16 residues. Germline CDR1 and CDR2: SGHTS and YDEGEE. The CDR3 DNA reads TGTGCCAGCAGTTCAAGGGGGGGGACAGGGAATCAGCCCCAGCATTTT. This codes for CASSSRGGTGNQPQHF.

The V gene is TRBV10-2, the J gene TRBJ2-5; 10 nucleotides agree with TRBD2. V dropped 3 bases and J dropped 4; count of bases not matched to a gene: 5. The CDR3 covers 15 residues. From germline, CDR1 is WSHSY and CDR2 SAAADI. The CDR3 nucleotides are TGCGCCAGCAGTGAAGCGGGGGGGCGGGCAGAGACCCAGTACTTC. This codes for CASSEAGGRAETQYF.

The chain joins TRBV28 to TRBJ2-5; TRBD2 aligns across 9 bases. Germline lookup yields CDR1 MDHEN and CDR2 SYDVKM. The CDR3 covers 15 residues. The ends lost 4 bases at V and 3 bases at J; junction bases unmatched: 6. Here the CDR3 reads CASSSAGGLEETQYF. The CDR3 bases are TGTGCCAGCAGTTCCGCGGGGGGGCTCGAAGAGACCCAGTACTTC.

The chain is built from TRBV5-6 and TRBJ2-2, with D possibly matching TRBD1 (5 bases). V lost 0 bases, J lost 1 base, and 7 bases lay in between. Germline values: CDR1 SGHDT, CDR2 YYEEEE. The CDR3 loop spans 15 amino acids. This CDR3 is CASSLVDRNTGELFF. CDR3 DNA: TGTGCCAGCAGCTTGGTCGACAGGAACACCGGGGAGCTGTTTTTT.

The chain joins TRBV4-2 to TRBJ2-1, with 8 nucleotides matching TRBD2. V dropped 4 bases and J dropped 1; count of bases not matched to a gene: 6. CDR1 is LGHNA and CDR2 is YNFKEQ in the germline V gene. The CDR3 loop spans 16 amino acids. In nucleotides, the CDR3 is TGTGCCAGCAGCCCCTCAGAGCGGGGGTCCTACAATGAGCAGTTCTTC. Encoded protein: CASSPSERGSYNEQFF.

The rearrangement joins TRBV6-4 to TRBJ2-3; perhaps TRBD2 as D (5 bases). V lost 0 bases and J lost 0, with 13 bases in between. The CDR3 totals 17 residues. Germline CDR1 MRHNA, CDR2 SNTAGT. The CDR3 reads CASSDSVSGRSTDTQYF. The CDR3 coding sequence is TGTGCCAGCAGTGACTCGGTGAGCGGCCGAAGCACAGATACGCAGTATTTT.

The chain is built from TRBV29-1 and TRBJ2-7; 10 nucleotides line up with TRBD2. Germline CDR1 is SQVTM and CDR2 is ANQGSEA. This CDR3 is 15 amino acids long. J gave up 0 bases and V 2 bases, and 4 bases lay outside the gene matches. The CDR3 DNA is TGCAGCGTTGAACTACAGCGGGGGGGCTCCTACGAGCAGTACTTC. Translating gives CSVELQRGGSYEQYF.

The gene calls are TRBV6-6 and TRBJ1-5, with 9 bases matching TRBD1. There are 15 residues in the CDR3. Germline-derived CDR1 and CDR2 are MNHNY and SVGAGI (reference sequence). J lost 4 bases, V lost 7 bases, and 8 bases had no gene match. CDR3 sequence: CASTIQGATNQPQHF. The CDR3 region has the DNA TGTGCCAGCACCATACAGGGGGCGACGAATCAGCCCCAGCATTTT.

The chain is built from TRBV5-4 and TRBJ1-1; D possibly corresponds to TRBD1 (5 bases). The CDR3 runs 15 residues. Per germline, CDR1 SGHNT and CDR2 YYREEE (reference sequence). V shed 0 bases and J shed 3 bases, with 12 bases lying between them. This chain's CDR3 is CASSLGQGRDTEAFF. The CDR3 DNA sequence: TGTGCCAGCAGCTTGGGTCAGGGTCGGGACACTGAAGCTTTCTTT.

The J gene is TRBJ2-3, the V gene TRBV10-1, with 8 positions matching TRBD1. Trimming cost V 7 bases and J 3 bases; bases outside gene matches: 3. This CDR3 is built from 13 residues. CDR1 WNHNN and CDR2 SYGVQD come from the germline V gene (reference sequence). The CDR3 DNA reads TGCGCCAGCAATAGACAGGGGACAGATACGCAGTATTTT. It yields the protein CASNRQGTDTQYF.

The chain joins TRBV14 to TRBJ2-2; no definite D call. This CDR3 has 14 amino acids. Germline V gene sequence: CDR1 SGHDN, CDR2 FVKESK. V was trimmed by 2 bases and J by 4 bases, leaving 8 bases between them. CDR3 coding DNA: TGTGCCAGCAGCCAATTTCTCTCCACCGGGGAGCTGTTTTTT. Protein: CASSQFLSTGELFF.

Only one count was recorded for this clone. This rearrangement joins TRBV11-2 to TRBJ1-1; TRBD1 might be the D (5 bases). The CDR3 covers 13 residues. Germline lookup yields CDR1 SGHAT and CDR2 FQNNGV. V was pared by 1 base and J by 10 bases, with 13 bases between. The CDR3 DNA is TGTGCCAGCAGCTTAGGGGGTAGGAGGGGAGCTTTCTTT. Residues: CASSLGGRRGAFF. Full variable domain (missing parts from reference TRBV11-2 and TRBJ1-1): EAGVAQSPRYKIIEKRQSVAFWCNPISGHATLYWYQQILGQGPKLLIQFQNNGVVDDSQLPKDRFSAERLKGVDSTLKIQPAKLEDSAVYLCASSLGGRRGAFFGQGTRLTVV.

The rearrangement uses TRBV5-4 and TRBJ1-1; no clear D gene. CDR1 and CDR2 from the germline V gene are SGHNT and YYREEE (reference sequence). The CDR3 is made up of 14 amino acids. Trimming pared 9 bases from V and 4 bases from J, leaving 19 bases between. CDR3 bases: TGTGCCACTCAGCAGGTTGGTAGCGGCACTGAAGCTTTCTTT. Its translation: CATQQVGSGTEAFF. Full variable domain (missing parts from reference TRBV5-4 and TRBJ1-1): ETGVTQSPTHLIKTRGQQVTLRCSSQSGHNTVSWYQQALGQGPQFIFQYYREEENGRGNFPPRFSGLQFPNYSSELNVNALELDDSALYLCATQQVGSGTEAFFGQGTRLTVV.

CDR3 loop: CASSLGPGKTGNHEQYF. The CDR3 bases are TGTGCCAGCAGCTTAGGTCCGGGTAAGACAGGGAACCACGAGCAGTACTTC. The chain carries TRBV7-6 and TRBJ2-7, with 7 bases fitting TRBD1. V trimming: 1 base; J trimming: 5 bases; junction bases outside the gene matches: 14. Germline CDR1 reads SGHVS; CDR2 reads FNYEAQ. The CDR3 is made up of 17 amino acids.

This sequence joins TRBV7-6 and TRBJ2-5; tentatively, D is TRBD2 (6 bases). Germline CDR1 and CDR2: SGHVS and FNYEAQ. The CDR3 is 15 amino acids. The V end was cut by 5 bases, the J end by 4 bases, with 17 bases between. The CDR3 sequence is CASSLRGISIETQYF. Written as DNA, the CDR3 is TGTGCCAGCAGCCTTCGGGGGATCAGTATAGAGACCCAGTACTTC.

The genes are TRBV5-4 and TRBJ1-4; tentatively, D is TRBD1 (5 bases). This CDR3 has 16 residues. Trimming removed 0 bases from V and 0 bases from J, with 9 bases in between. Germline lookup yields CDR1 SGHNT and CDR2 YYREEE (reference sequence). The CDR3 bases are TGTGCCAGCAGCTTGGGGCAGGGCGCAACTAATGAAAAACTGTTTTTT. Residues: CASSLGQGATNEKLFF.

This rearrangement joins TRBV6-4 to TRBJ2-3; 7 nucleotides match TRBD1. Looked up from germline, CDR1 is MRHNA and CDR2 is SNTAGT. The junction had 5 bases not matched to a gene; V was cut back by 2 bases and J by 6 bases. The CDR3 covers 14 residues. The CDR3 here is CASSDGTVTDTQYF. CDR3 nucleotides: TGTGCCAGCAGTGACGGGACAGTCACGGATACGCAGTATTTT.

The rearrangement uses TRBV13 and TRBJ2-1, with D unresolved. The length of the CDR3 is 12 residues. Germline V gives CDR1 PRHDT, CDR2 FYEKMQ (reference sequence). The V gene lost 5 bases and the J gene lost 3 bases, with 5 bases spanning the gap. CDR3 coding DNA: TGTGCCAGCAGCCGAGTCTACAATGAGCAGTTCTTC. The encoded protein is CASSRVYNEQFF.

The count of this clone is one. The chain couples TRBV4-2 to TRBJ2-1; 7 positions match TRBD1. The CDR3 spans 18 residues. Germline loops: CDR1 LGHNA, CDR2 YNFKEQ. V gave up 4 bases and J gave up 6 bases; unmatched junction bases: 18. CDR3 nucleotides: TGTGCCAGCAGCCCGCGGAACAGAGGGGGCGCGGTGGGCAATGAGCAGTTCTTC. Encoded protein: CASSPRNRGGAVGNEQFF.

Turning to this clone: The DNA is left out, because the CDR3 cannot be placed on it with certainty; the CDR3 is given as TCRdb lists it. This sequence joins TRBV21-1 and TRBJ2-3; the listed D gene, TRBD2, was not tested against the DNA. TRBV21-1 is deemed a pseudogene. The CDR3 region is 17 residues in length, termini included. The CDR3 spells CASSPAVAGGTTDTQYF.